A selection of T cell receptor beta chains follows, all from one sample in a study of Ad26.COV2.S vaccination and SARS-CoV-2 variants. Assay used: immunoSEQ multiplex PCR; TCRdb lists only in-frame clones, some missing. There are some 350,000 clones in the sample; 92% occur only once, and roughly 3.9% lies in the top ten. The sample here was peripheral blood, taken after recovery from COVID-19. Receptor source: a human donor who had recovered from COVID-19. Each CDR3 is given with its conserved first and last residue. D genes are given only for firm matches. For some rows the clone size is stated as once, few or many, or as a class when expanded; others skip it.

clone_size: .; v_call: TRBV5-1; j_call: TRBJ1-4; d_call: .; cdr3_aa: CASSFGPSGLDEKLFF; cdr3_nt: TGCGCCAGCAGCTTTGGCCCATCGGGACTCGATGAAAAACTGTTTTTT
clone_size: .; v_call: TRBV5-1; j_call: TRBJ1-3; d_call: TRBD1; cdr3_aa: CASSLGTGGSGNTIYF; cdr3_nt: TGCGCCAGCAGCTTAGGGACAGGCGGCTCTGGAAACACCATATATTTT
clone_size: .; v_call: TRBV4-3; j_call: TRBJ1-1; d_call: .; cdr3_aa: CASSQDFREETEAFF; cdr3_nt: TGCGCCAGCAGCCAAGATTTTCGGGAGGAGACTGAAGCTTTCTTT
clone_size: .; v_call: TRBV6-5; j_call: TRBJ1-2; d_call: TRBD1; cdr3_aa: CASGMSGTAFPGYTF; cdr3_nt: TGTGCCAGCGGAATGTCGGGGACAGCTTTTCCAGGCTACACCTTC
clone_size: .; v_call: TRBV5-4; j_call: TRBJ2-2; d_call: .; cdr3_aa: CASQVVGVDTGELFF; cdr3_nt: TGTGCCAGCCAGGTCGTGGGGGTGGACACCGGGGAGCTGTTTTTT
clone_size: .; v_call: TRBV7-2; j_call: TRBJ1-1; d_call: TRBD1; cdr3_aa: CASSIRGQGSTEAFF; cdr3_nt: TGTGCCAGCAGCATAAGGGGACAGGGAAGCACTGAAGCTTTCTTT
clone_size: .; v_call: TRBV7-7; j_call: TRBJ2-5; d_call: .; cdr3_aa: CASSLFMAETQYF; cdr3_nt: TGTGCTAGCAGCCTCTTTATGGCAGAGACCCAGTACTTC
clone_size: once; v_call: TRBV9; j_call: TRBJ2-5; d_call: .; cdr3_aa: CASSVVGGETQYF; cdr3_nt: TGTGCCAGCAGCGTAGTGGGCGGGGAGACCCAGTACTTC
clone_size: .; v_call: TRBV7-9; j_call: TRBJ1-1; d_call: .; cdr3_aa: CASSLETRGSEAFF; cdr3_nt: TGTGCCAGCAGCTTAGAAACCAGGGGATCTGAAGCTTTCTTT
clone_size: .; v_call: TRBV6-5; j_call: TRBJ1-1; d_call: .; cdr3_aa: CASSYGASVNTEAFF; cdr3_nt: TGTGCCAGCAGTTACGGGGCCAGTGTGAACACTGAAGCTTTCTTT